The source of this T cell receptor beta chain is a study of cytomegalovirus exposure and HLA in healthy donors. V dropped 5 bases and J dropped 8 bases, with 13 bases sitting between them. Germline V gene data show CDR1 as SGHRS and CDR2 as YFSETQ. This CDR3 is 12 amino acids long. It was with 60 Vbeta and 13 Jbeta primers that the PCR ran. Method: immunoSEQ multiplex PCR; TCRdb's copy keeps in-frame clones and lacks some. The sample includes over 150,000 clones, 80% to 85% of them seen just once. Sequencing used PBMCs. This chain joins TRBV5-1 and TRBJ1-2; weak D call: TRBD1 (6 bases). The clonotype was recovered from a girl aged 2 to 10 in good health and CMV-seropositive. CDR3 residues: CASSFSGEGYTF. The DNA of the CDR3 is TGCGCCAGCAGTTTTTCAGGGGAAGGCTACACCTTC.